One and the same sample provided the 14 T cell receptor beta chains below, sequenced in a study of Graves' ophthalmopathy and Graves' hyperthyroidism. Amplification of TCR beta CDR3 regions used RNA transcripts. Second-round multiplex PCR followed a first-round RT-PCR using HTBI primers. TCRdb re-called the multiplex PCR reads with MiXCR, one entry per CDR3 protein. The sample includes approximately 160,000 distinct CDR3 sequences, 30% to 45% of them seen just once. Sequencing was carried out using peripheral blood. Every receptor here comes from a woman aged 40 to 50 with Graves' ophthalmopathy.

This rearrangement joins TRBV15 to TRBJ2-5; 11 nucleotides agree with TRBD2. Germline V lookup: CDR1 LNHNV, CDR2 YYDKDF (reference sequence). Trimming at V came to 0 bases and at J to 4 bases, leaving 4 bases not matched to a gene. The CDR3 runs 16 residues. Here the CDR3 reads CATSRDGGLAGETQYF. DNA of the CDR3: TGTGCCACCAGCAGAGATGGAGGACTAGCGGGAGAGACCCAGTACTTC.

This clonotype appeared once. This chain connects TRBV6-1 to TRBJ1-1; TRBD1 matches at 7 bases. The germline V gene encodes CDR1 MNHNS and CDR2 SASEGT. The CDR3 consists of 14 residues. The V and J ends lost 6 bases and 1 base, in that order; junction bases with no gene match: 5. CDR3 in amino acids: CASRPGQENTEAFF. The CDR3 DNA reads as TGTGCCAGCAGGCCCGGACAGGAGAACACTGAAGCTTTCTTT.

At least ten counts were recorded for this clonotype. The chain recombines TRBV30 with TRBJ1-5, with D possibly matching TRBD1 (6 bases). V was clipped by 4 bases and J by 4 bases, with 14 bases between them. Looked up from germline, CDR1 is GTSNPN and CDR2 is SVGIG (reference sequence). The CDR3 totals 14 residues. The CDR3 nucleotides are TGTGCCTGGAAAAAAGGAGGGGGGAATCAGCCCCAGCATTTT. It encodes CAWKKGGGNQPQHF.

In its sample, this clonotype was seen many times. V is TRBV2 and J is TRBJ2-7; the D is unclear. The CDR3 covers 13 residues. The germline V gene encodes CDR1 SNHLY and CDR2 FYNNEI. Deletions cut 3 bases from V and 0 bases from J, with 6 bases between. The CDR3 nucleotides are TGTGCCAGCAGTGACGGTCTCTCCTACGAGCAGTACTTC. Residues: CASSDGLSYEQYF.

This clonotype was seen repeatedly, ten times or more. The chain joins TRBV12-3 or TRBV12-4 to TRBJ1-6, with D possibly matching TRBD1 (6 bases). The V end was cut by 5 bases, the J end by 11 bases, with 16 bases between. This CDR3 contains 14 residues. CDR3 sequence reads: CASSPGGARTPLHF. Here the CDR3 DNA reads TGTGCCAGCAGTCCCGGGGGGGCGCGTACACCCCTCCACTTT.

The DNA for the CDR3 is TGTGCCAGCGGCCTAGCGGGAGTTGGGGAGCTGTTTTTT. Protein: CASGLAGVGELFF. This rearrangement joins TRBV12-3 or TRBV12-4 to TRBJ2-2, with 10 bases aligning to TRBD2. After removal of 8 bases from V and 8 bases from J, the junction contained 5 bases not matched to a gene. The CDR3 sequence is 13 residues long.

The rearrangement links TRBV6-5 to TRBJ1-1; the D is unclear. Per the germline V gene, CDR1 is MNHEY and CDR2 is SVGAGI. The V end was cut by 4 bases, the J end by 0 bases, with 15 bases between. The CDR3 covers 16 residues. CDR3 in DNA: TGTGCCAGCAGTTTGAGTGTAGGGCACATGAACACTGAAGCTTTCTTT. This encodes CASSLSVGHMNTEAFF.

This clonotype was seen at least ten times. The V gene is TRBV6-5, the J gene TRBJ1-1; a possible D gene is TRBD1 (6 bases). The CDR3 extends over 16 amino acids. With 2 bases removed from V and 5 bases from J, the gap between germline ends came to 18 bases. Germline V gene sequence: CDR1 MNHEY, CDR2 SVGAGI. The CDR3 here is CASSYDSFLGGTEAFF. CDR3 DNA sequence: TGTGCCAGCAGTTACGATTCGTTTTTAGGGGGGACTGAAGCTTTCTTT.

The table lists this clonotype with many counts. This sequence joins TRBV6-1 and TRBJ1-2; D is undetermined. The ends were cut back, 0 bases at V and 4 bases at J, with 18 bases in the middle. CDR1 is MNHNS and CDR2 is SASEGT in the germline V gene. The CDR3 is 17 residues long. The CDR3 reads CASSEARPRRDFYGYTF. The CDR3 DNA is TGTGCCAGCAGTGAAGCGAGACCCAGGAGGGATTTCTATGGCTACACCTTC.

The chain combines TRBV2 with TRBJ1-2, with a weak D call TRBD1 (5 bases). Trimming took 8 bases from V and 8 from J, leaving 21 bases between them. CDR3 length: 14 amino acids. Germline-derived CDR1 and CDR2 are SNHLY and FYNNEI. The CDR3 region has the DNA TGTGCCAGCTCACCTCAGGGTACCCAGAGAGGCTACACCTTC. Translated: CASSPQGTQRGYTF.

This clonotype was observed at least ten times. CDR3 region: CASSQRDRGLSPLHF. The CDR3 DNA reads as TGTGCCAGCAGCCAGCGGGACAGGGGGCTCTCACCCCTCCACTTT. This chain connects TRBV11-3 to TRBJ1-6, with 12 bases identical to TRBD1. There are 15 residues in the CDR3. V lost 5 bases and J lost 10; bases outside the gene matches: 6. Germline values: CDR1 SGHNT, CDR2 YENEEA.

This clonotype was seen ten or more times. The rearrangement joins TRBV4-1 to TRBJ1-5; no clear D gene. CDR1 MGHRA and CDR2 YSYEKL come from the germline V gene. V lost 3 bases and J 6 bases, leaving 9 bases between the germline ends. The CDR3 sequence is 13 residues long. This CDR3 is CASSQPGSQPQHF. In DNA form, the CDR3 reads TGCGCCAGCAGCCAGCCGGGCTCTCAGCCCCAGCATTTT.

This clonotype has at least ten counts. The rearrangement joins TRBV15 to TRBJ1-5, with D unclear. The CDR3 has 14 residues. V lost 2 bases and J lost 3, with 8 bases in between. The germline V gene has CDR1 LNHNV and CDR2 YYDKDF (reference sequence). In nucleotides, the CDR3 is TGTGCCACCAGCAGACAGGCCCTCAATCAGCCCCAGCATTTT. This translates into CATSRQALNQPQHF.

This clonotype appeared many times. The J gene is TRBJ2-7, the V gene TRBV27; D gene unclear. The germline V gene encodes CDR1 MNHEY and CDR2 SMNVEV (reference sequence). The CDR3 is 13 residues long. Trimming cost V 5 bases and J 1 base, with 9 bases left between them. The CDR3 is CASSLTISYEQYF. The CDR3 DNA follows: TGTGCCAGCAGTCTCACGATATCCTACGAGCAGTACTTC.